The 17 T cell receptor beta chains below all came from one sample that was sequenced in a study of blood T cell repertoires in COVID-19. TCRdb's copy holds only in-frame clones and misses some; the assay was immunoSEQ multiplex PCR. The sample yields 35,000 to 55,000 clones, roughly 85% seen once. The specimen sequenced was peripheral blood. The origin of the receptors is a man between 60 and 75 years old with active COVID-19.

This chain joins TRBV9 and TRBJ2-1; a weak D match, TRBD2 (6 bases). Germline V CDR1 and CDR2: SGDLS, YYNGEE. This CDR3 has 14 amino acids. The V end lost 3 bases, the J end lost 7 bases, and 14 bases lay between the germline ends. The CDR3 DNA reads TGTGCCAGCAGCGCCGGAGGGGTAGGAAATGAGCAGTTCTTC. Translating it yields CASSAGGVGNEQFF. Variable domain in full (rest from reference TRBV9 and TRBJ2-1): DSGVTQTPKHLITATGQRVTLRCSPRSGDLSVYWYQQSLDQGLQFLIQYYNGEERAKGNILERFSAQQFPDLHSELNLSSLELGDSALYFCASSAGGVGNEQFFGPGTRLTVL.

In its sample, this clone is medium-sized. This chain joins TRBV27 and TRBJ1-1, with D perhaps matching TRBD1 (5 bases). The germline V and J ends were trimmed by 4 bases and 7 bases, with 13 bases remaining between them. This CDR3 is 13 amino acids long. Per the germline V gene, CDR1 is MNHEY and CDR2 is SMNVEV (reference sequence). The chain's CDR3 is CASSSTAAGEAFF. DNA for the CDR3: TGTGCCAGCAGTTCGACAGCCGCAGGTGAAGCTTTCTTT.

This clone was detected a few times. CDR3 nucleotide sequence: TGTGCCAGCAGCCAAACACCAGGGCGGTTGGGCTACACCTTC. It translates to CASSQTPGRLGYTF. This sequence joins TRBV14 and TRBJ1-2; tentatively, D is TRBD1 (5 bases). CDR1 is SGHDN, CDR2 FVKESK, per germline. CDR3 length equals 14 residues. V was pared by 2 bases and J by 8 bases, with 15 bases between.

The V gene is TRBV28, the J gene TRBJ2-7, with D possibly matching TRBD1 (5 bases). CDR3 length: 15 residues. V was cut by 7 bases and J by 5 bases, with 21 bases left in between. Germline values: CDR1 MDHEN, CDR2 SYDVKM. The CDR3 protein is CASNIFAGISDEQYF. For the CDR3, the DNA is TGTGCCAGCAACATTTTTGCAGGGATCAGCGACGAGCAGTACTTC.

CDR3 region: CASRSRQGSNEQFF. The DNA for the CDR3 is TGTGCCAGCAGATCTCGACAGGGGTCAAATGAGCAGTTCTTC. This sequence joins TRBV5-6 and TRBJ2-1; TRBD1 agrees at 8 bases. Germline values: CDR1 SGHDT, CDR2 YYEEEE. Losses at the gene ends were 5 bases for V and 7 bases for J; bases not matched to a gene: 8. This CDR3 comprises 14 residues.

The chain links TRBV24-1 to TRBJ2-5, with D maybe TRBD1 (8 bases). This CDR3 region has 16 residues. Germline lookup yields CDR1 KGHDR and CDR2 SFDVKD. Trimming removed 3 bases from V and 4 bases from J, with 17 bases in between. DNA of the CDR3: TGTGCCACCAGTGATCCAACGACAGGGGAGGGAGAGACCCAGTACTTC. Translation gives CATSDPTTGEGETQYF.

The chain has TRBV2 and TRBJ1-3, with 9 bases identical to TRBD1. V gave up 6 bases and J gave up 4 bases; unmatched junction bases: 4. The CDR3 sequence is 14 residues long. CDR1 and CDR2 from the germline V gene are SNHLY and FYNNEI. CDR3 nucleotides: TGTGCCAGCAGGAACAGGGGGCCAGGAAACACCATATATTTT. It codes for CASRNRGPGNTIYF. Full variable domain (missing parts from reference TRBV2 and TRBJ1-3): EPEVTQTPSHQVTQMGQEVILRCVPISNHLYFYWYRQILGQKVEFLVSFYNNEISEKSEIFDDQFSVERPDGSNFTLKIRSTKLEDSAMYFCASRNRGPGNTIYFGEGSWLTVV.

The V and J genes are TRBV7-9 and TRBJ2-5, with D perhaps matching TRBD2 (6 bases). The V gene lost 1 base and the J gene lost 3 bases, with 9 bases spanning the gap. Germline V gene sequence: CDR1 SEHNR, CDR2 FQNEAQ (reference sequence). The CDR3 loop spans 14 amino acids. The chain's CDR3 is CASSLGLAEETQYF. The CDR3 coding sequence is TGTGCCAGCAGCTTAGGCTTAGCGGAAGAGACCCAGTACTTC.

The count of this clone is one. The chain recombines TRBV12-3 or TRBV12-4 with TRBJ1-1; D unresolved. CDR3 length equals 10 residues. V lost 7 bases to trimming and J lost 5 bases, with 5 bases between them. Written as DNA, the CDR3 is TGTGCCAGCACTCTGACTGAAGCTTTCTTT. It yields the protein CASTLTEAFF.

J is TRBJ2-5 and V is TRBV5-4, with 11 bases that match TRBD2. J lost 1 base, V lost 4 bases, and 3 bases had no gene match. Germline V lookup: CDR1 SGHNT, CDR2 YYREEE (reference sequence). The CDR3 totals 15 residues. The CDR3 protein is CASSPGTSGQETQYF. In DNA, the CDR3 is TGTGCCAGCAGCCCCGGGACTAGCGGCCAAGAGACCCAGTACTTC.

This chain links TRBV27 with TRBJ1-5; 9 bases align to TRBD1. This CDR3 contains 17 residues. V was clipped by 1 base and J by 3 bases; unmatched bases: 7. CDR1 MNHEY and CDR2 SMNVEV come from the germline V gene (reference sequence). The CDR3 reads CASSLFGTGRPNQPQHF. CDR3 in DNA: TGTGCCAGCAGTTTATTTGGGACAGGGAGGCCCAATCAGCCCCAGCATTTT.

V usage is TRBV7-2 and J usage is TRBJ2-7; D is undetermined. The V end was cut by 2 bases, the J end by 3 bases, with 11 bases between. The CDR3 consists of 14 residues. Germline CDR1 reads SGHTA; CDR2 reads FQGNSA. The CDR3 protein is CASSLKVLGYEQYF. The CDR3 DNA reads as TGTGCCAGCAGCTTAAAAGTTCTAGGCTACGAGCAGTACTTC.

The J gene is TRBJ2-1, the V gene TRBV6-2 or TRBV6-3, with TRBD2 matching over 9 bases. Germline CDR1 MNHEY, CDR2 SVGEGT. After removal of 5 bases from V and 5 bases from J, the junction contained 7 bases not matched to a gene. This CDR3 comprises 15 residues. The CDR3 here is CASSAEREVNNEQFF. The CDR3 DNA follows: TGTGCCAGCAGTGCCGAGCGGGAGGTAAACAATGAGCAGTTCTTC.

This clone was observed a few times. J is TRBJ1-6 and V is TRBV19; TRBD1 matches 7 bases. The CDR3 has 15 amino acids. Germline loops: CDR1 LNHDA, CDR2 SQIVND (reference sequence). Trimming at V came to 8 bases and at J to 7 bases, leaving 11 bases not matched to a gene. The CDR3 protein is CASPIYRGLNSPLHF. The CDR3 nucleotides are TGTGCCAGTCCTATATACAGGGGACTGAATTCACCCCTCCACTTT.

The chain couples TRBV2 to TRBJ2-5, with 12 nucleotides matching TRBD2. From germline, CDR1 is SNHLY and CDR2 FYNNEI. This CDR3 is built from 14 residues. V dropped 6 bases and J dropped 4; count of bases not matched to a gene: 3. The CDR3 nucleotides read TGTGCCAGCAGGGCGGGACTAGCGGGAGAGACCCAGTACTTC. Translating it yields CASRAGLAGETQYF. Full variable domain (rest looked up from reference TRBV2 and TRBJ2-5): EPEVTQTPSHQVTQMGQEVILRCVPISNHLYFYWYRQILGQKVEFLVSFYNNEISEKSEIFDDQFSVERPDGSNFTLKIRSTKLEDSAMYFCASRAGLAGETQYFGPGTRLLVL.

This chain uses TRBV5-1 with TRBJ2-7; no clear D. Germline CDR1 reads SGHRS; CDR2 reads YFSETQ. The CDR3 runs 14 residues. Trimming cost V 0 bases and J 0 bases, with 7 bases left between them. As DNA, the CDR3 is TGCGCCAGCAGCTTGGACAGCTCCTCCTACGAGCAGTACTTC. Amino acids: CASSLDSSSYEQYF.

The CDR3 spells CASRAEAYEQYF. CDR3 in DNA: TGCGCCAGCAGGGCTGAGGCCTACGAGCAGTACTTC. The V gene is TRBV5-1, the J gene TRBJ2-7; D gene uncertain. CDR3 size: 12 residues. Trimming left V 5 bases short and J 2 bases short, with 8 bases between. The germline CDR1 and CDR2 sequences are SGHRS and YFSETQ.